This entry lists 10 T cell receptor beta chains sequenced from one sample in a study of early T cells in non-severe SARS-CoV-2 infection. TCRdb re-derived calls from the 5' RACE reads in MiXCR, one entry per CDR3 protein. The table includes approximately 69,000 distinct CDR3 sequences, roughly 8.7% detected once. The sequencing input was whole blood. These receptors all come from an adult who was a healthcare worker with PCR-confirmed SARS-CoV-2 infection or an uninfected control (not recorded which).

This chain joins TRBV7-9 and TRBJ2-5; D is undetermined. Per the germline V gene, CDR1 is SEHNR and CDR2 is FQNEAQ (reference sequence). The CDR3 sequence is 12 residues long. V was cut by 5 bases and J by 0 bases, with 4 bases left in between. CDR3 nucleotides: TGTGCCAGCAGCACTAACCAAGAGACCCAGTACTTC. Amino acid sequence: CASSTNQETQYF.

As regards this clonotype: This may be a read error: a much more frequent sequence differs by one nucleotide. The chain joins TRBV20-1 to TRBJ1-2; the match to TRBD1 covers 7 bases. This CDR3 has 14 amino acids. Germline V gives CDR1 DFQATT, CDR2 SNEGSKA (reference sequence). Losses at the gene ends were 6 bases for V and 6 bases for J; bases not matched to a gene: 13. The CDR3 reads CSAPGQGELDGYTF. The CDR3 DNA reads as TGCAGTGCACCCGGGCAGGGGGAGCTTGATGGCTACACCTTC.

A few counts support this clonotype. This rearrangement joins TRBV5-6 to TRBJ1-3, with D unresolved. V was pared by 4 bases and J by 0 bases, with 11 bases between. Germline lookup yields CDR1 SGHDT and CDR2 YYEEEE. This CDR3 has 15 amino acids. CDR3 loop: CASSIPGHSGNTIYF. For the CDR3, the DNA is TGTGCCAGCAGCATCCCCGGCCACTCTGGAAACACCATATATTTT.

This clonotype was detected only a few times. This chain uses TRBV6-1 with TRBJ2-7, with unresolved D. The CDR3 loop spans 12 amino acids. The V gene's germline CDR1 is MNHNS and CDR2 SASEGT. V was cut by 7 bases and J by 7 bases, with 14 bases left in between. CDR3: CASTHLLREQYF. CDR3 bases: TGTGCCAGCACTCACCTTCTTAGAGAGCAGTACTTC.

This clonotype was counted at least ten times. The rearrangement uses TRBV19 and TRBJ1-5, with TRBD1 as a possible D gene (5 bases). The V end lost 7 bases, the J end lost 0 bases, and 7 bases lay between the germline ends. Germline V gene data show CDR1 as LNHDA and CDR2 as SQIVND (reference sequence). This CDR3 has 13 residues. The CDR3 region has the DNA TGTGCCAGTACGGACACTAGCAATCAGCCCCAGCATTTT. This encodes CASTDTSNQPQHF.

This clonotype turned up a few times. CDR3 region: CASSLSPGTEAFF. CDR3 coding DNA: TGTGCCAGCAGTTTATCTCCTGGGACTGAAGCTTTCTTT. V and J are TRBV27 and TRBJ1-1; D gene unclear. Germline loops: CDR1 MNHEY, CDR2 SMNVEV (reference sequence). Deletions cut 0 bases from V and 5 bases from J, with 7 bases between. The CDR3 spans 13 residues.

This clonotype was seen only a few times. The chain joins TRBV5-1 to TRBJ2-3, with TRBD2 matching 8 bases. J lost 2 bases, V lost 1 base, and 6 bases had no gene match. Per the germline V gene, CDR1 is SGHRS and CDR2 is YFSETQ. This CDR3 spans 16 amino acids. CDR3 loop: CASSLLSGGTTDTQYF. The CDR3 coding sequence is TGCGCCAGCAGCTTGCTGAGCGGGGGAACCACAGATACGCAGTATTTT.

This clonotype was recorded at least ten times. The V and J genes are TRBV6-1 and TRBJ2-7; D unresolved. The CDR3 contains 11 residues. The germline CDR1 and CDR2 sequences are MNHNS and SASEGT. Trimming shortened V by 1 base and J by 6 bases, and 4 bases separated the two germline ends. CDR3 DNA sequence: TGTGCCAGCAGTGAAGACACCGAGCAGTACTTC. Its translation: CASSEDTEQYF.

The chain has TRBV24-1 and TRBJ2-3, with TRBD1 matching over 10 bases. The CDR3 consists of 15 residues. V lost 3 bases to trimming and J lost 3 bases; unmatched junction nucleotides: 2. Germline CDR1 reads KGHDR; CDR2 reads SFDVKD. The CDR3 loop reads CATSDTGQGTDTQYF. CDR3 DNA: TGTGCCACCAGTGATACGGGACAGGGGACAGATACGCAGTATTTT.

The gene calls are TRBV12-3 or TRBV12-4 and TRBJ1-2; 8 nucleotides match TRBD1. J gave up 7 bases and V 5 bases, and 12 bases lay outside the gene matches. The CDR3 spans 15 residues. The CDR3 DNA follows: TGTGCCAGCAGTCAACAAACAGGGGGAATCTTTGGCTACACCTTC. It specifies CASSQQTGGIFGYTF.